The 14 T cell receptor beta chains in this list originate from one sample, sequenced in a study of blood T cell repertoires in COVID-19. Assay: immunoSEQ multiplex PCR; the TCRdb copy retains only in-frame clones and omits some. The sample yields a few hundred thousand clones, approximately 86% seen once. Sequencing was carried out using peripheral blood. The receptors stem from a man aged 30 to 39 with active or convalescent COVID-19.

On this clone itself: Different DNA sequences within this sample yield the same CDR3. The chain joins TRBV9 to TRBJ1-5; D uncertain. V was trimmed by 2 bases and J by 5 bases, leaving 11 bases between them. The CDR3 length is 14 residues. The germline V gene encodes CDR1 SGDLS and CDR2 YYNGEE. The CDR3 DNA sequence: TGTGCCAGCAGCGTTGACGGGTCGGATCAGCCCCAGCATTTT. Protein sequence: CASSVDGSDQPQHF.

The chain joins TRBV19 to TRBJ1-4, with a possible D match to TRBD1 (5 bases). Trimming removed 5 bases at V and 4 bases at J, with 11 bases between. The CDR3 has 14 residues. Germline V gene data show CDR1 as LNHDA and CDR2 as SQIVND (reference sequence). The CDR3 reads CASSLEGFNEKLFF. The CDR3 DNA reads as TGTGCCAGTAGTTTGGAGGGGTTTAATGAAAAACTGTTTTTT.

V and J are TRBV18 and TRBJ1-2; D might be TRBD1 (5 bases). This CDR3 region has 13 residues. The V and J ends lost 3 bases and 3 bases respectively, with 8 bases between them. Looked up from germline, CDR1 is KGHSH and CDR2 is LQKENI. CDR3 region: CASSPDSDYGYTF. CDR3 coding DNA: TGTGCCAGCTCACCCGACAGTGACTATGGCTACACCTTC. Full variable domain (rest looked up from reference TRBV18 and TRBJ1-2): NAGVMQNPRHLVRRRGQEARLRCSPMKGHSHVYWYRQLPEEGLKFMVYLQKENIIDESGMPKERFSAEFPKEGPSILRIQQVVRGDSAAYFCASSPDSDYGYTFGSGTRLTVV.

The chain links TRBV25-1 to TRBJ2-1, with a possible D match to TRBD2 (5 bases). The germline V gene encodes CDR1 MGHDK and CDR2 SYGVNS. V lost 1 base and J lost 7, with 11 bases in between. There are 14 residues in the CDR3. For the CDR3, the DNA is TGTGCCAGCAGTGAATTAATAAGAGGGAATGAGCAGTTCTTC. This encodes CASSELIRGNEQFF.

This chain connects TRBV30 to TRBJ2-2; 9 positions match TRBD2. V was pared by 4 bases and J by 0 bases, with 6 bases of the junction left unmatched. The V gene's germline CDR1 is GTSNPN and CDR2 SVGIG (reference sequence). CDR3 length equals 16 residues. Here the CDR3 reads CAWTVAGEPNTGELFF. The CDR3, as DNA: TGTGCCTGGACCGTAGCGGGGGAACCGAACACCGGGGAGCTGTTTTTT.

V and J are TRBV21-1 and TRBJ2-7; the table's D call, TRBD1, was not checked against the DNA. TRBV21-1 is deemed a pseudogene. The CDR3 contains 15 residues. CDR3 residues: CASSKLRGQGYEQYF. The CDR3 DNA reads TGTGCCAGCAGCAAACTTAGGGGACAGGGATACGAGCAGTACTTC.

This rearrangement joins TRBV4-2 to TRBJ2-5; no firm D call. The CDR3 is made up of 13 amino acids. The ends were cut back, 1 base at V and 5 bases at J, with 8 bases in the middle. Germline V gene lookup returns CDR1 LGHNA and CDR2 YNFKEQ. As DNA, the CDR3 is TGTGCCAGCAGCCAAGCGAACGGGGAGACCCAGTACTTC. Protein product: CASSQANGETQYF.

The genes are TRBV5-8 and TRBJ1-6, with 7 bases that match TRBD1. V lost 5 bases and J lost 8; bases outside the gene matches: 7. Looked up from germline, CDR1 is SGHTS and CDR2 is YDEGEE. The CDR3 runs 14 residues. CDR3 residues: CASSSDREHSPLHF. The CDR3 DNA is TGTGCCAGCAGTTCCGACAGGGAGCATTCACCCCTCCACTTT.

The chain is built from TRBV5-1 and TRBJ2-7; TRBD2 agrees at 7 bases. V shed 0 bases, J shed 6 bases, and the junction held 12 bases outside the gene matches. There are 16 residues in the CDR3. Germline values: CDR1 SGHRS, CDR2 YFSETQ. The CDR3: CASSLGPEGPGGEQYF. Written as DNA, the CDR3 is TGCGCCAGCAGCTTGGGGCCGGAGGGGCCGGGAGGCGAGCAGTACTTC.

CDR3 sequence: CASSWTPTYEQYF. In DNA, the CDR3 is TGTGCCAGCAGCTGGACACCTACCTACGAGCAGTACTTC. The chain is built from TRBV7-9 and TRBJ2-7, with D maybe TRBD1 (5 bases). The CDR3 consists of 13 residues. The V gene lost 4 bases and the J gene lost 2 bases, with 9 bases spanning the gap. Germline CDR1 and CDR2: SEHNR and FQNEAQ (reference sequence). Using reference TRBV7-9 and TRBJ2-7 for the parts outside the CDR3, the full variable domain is DTGVSQNPRHKITKRGQNVTFRCDPISEHNRLYWYRQTLGQGPEFLTYFQNEAQLEKSRLLSDRFSAERPKGSFSTLEIQRTEQGDSAMYLCASSWTPTYEQYFGPGTRLTVT.

The chain links TRBV5-6 to TRBJ2-7; 11 positions match TRBD2. The germline V gene has CDR1 SGHDT and CDR2 YYEEEE. Trimming at V came to 2 bases and at J to 1 base, leaving 2 bases not matched to a gene. The CDR3 length is 15 residues. This CDR3 reads CASSFGTSGSYEQYF. The CDR3 region has the DNA TGTGCCAGCAGCTTCGGGACTAGCGGATCCTACGAGCAGTACTTC.

On this clone: A junction end diverges from the germline sequence, so it may reflect a read error. The V and J genes are TRBV30 and TRBJ1-4, with unresolved D. This CDR3 has 13 residues. Germline CDR1 is GTSNPN and CDR2 is SVGIG (reference sequence). CDR3 amino acids: CAAPTGFNQKLFF. CDR3 coding DNA: TGTGCCGCACCAACGGGTTTTAATCAAAAACTGTTTTTT.

The chain is built from TRBV11-2 and TRBJ2-1; 12 nucleotides align to TRBD1. Germline loops: CDR1 SGHAT, CDR2 FQNNGV. Trimming took 5 bases from V and 8 from J; bases not matched to a gene: 4. This CDR3 has 14 amino acids. CDR3 loop: CASSEGQGADEQFF. In DNA form, the CDR3 reads TGTGCCAGCAGCGAGGGACAGGGGGCGGATGAGCAGTTCTTC.

The J gene is TRBJ1-1, the V gene TRBV9; D gene unclear. Between the trimmed V and J ends, which lost 0 bases and 5 bases, there was a span of 14 bases. Germline V gene lookup returns CDR1 SGDLS and CDR2 YYNGEE. This CDR3 is built from 15 residues. The CDR3 nucleotides are TGTGCCAGCAGCGTAGCCGGGGAAGGGAGAACTGAAGCTTTCTTT. As protein: CASSVAGEGRTEAFF.